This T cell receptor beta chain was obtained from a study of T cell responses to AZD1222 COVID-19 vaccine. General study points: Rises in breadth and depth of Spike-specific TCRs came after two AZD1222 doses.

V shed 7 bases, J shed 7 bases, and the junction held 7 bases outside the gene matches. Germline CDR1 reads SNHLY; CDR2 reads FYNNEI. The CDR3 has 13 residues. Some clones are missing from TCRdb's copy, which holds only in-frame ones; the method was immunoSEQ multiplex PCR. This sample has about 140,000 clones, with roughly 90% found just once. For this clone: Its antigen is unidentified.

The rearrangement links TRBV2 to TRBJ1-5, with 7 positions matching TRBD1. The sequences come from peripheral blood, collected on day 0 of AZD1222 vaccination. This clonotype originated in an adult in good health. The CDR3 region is CASNRDSLQPQHF. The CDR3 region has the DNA TGTGCCAGCAACCGGGACAGCCTCCAGCCCCAGCATTTT.